These 26 T cell receptor delta chains were all obtained from the same sample, sequenced in a study of γδ T cells in repeated Plasmodium falciparum infection. TCRdb used CATT to re-call clones from the multiplex PCR reads. The sample has some 100,000 delta-chain clones; about 1.5% are singletons. Gammadelta T cells were flow-sorted from PBMC into Vgamma9/Vdelta2+ and Vdelta2-negative populations for bulk analysis. The material sequenced was gamma-delta T cells from blood. The receptor source for this set is a pool of human donors (malaria-infected and uninfected, not separated).

This clone was picked up many times. TCRdb assigns this DNA the protein of a much larger clone, which departs from its translation at residue 4; this likely reflects a read error, and the protein shown comes from translating the DNA. This chain uses TRDV2 with TRDJ1; 10 nucleotides agree with TRDD3. The CDR3 consists of 16 residues. The V and J ends lost 5 bases and 5 bases, in that order; junction bases with no gene match: 13. Per germline, CDR1 GEAIGNYY and CDR2 EKD. The DNA for the CDR3 is TGTGCCTGTGGGAAGATGGGGGATACCCTGAAGGATAAACTCATCTTT. It specifies CACGKMGDTLKDKLIF.

Only a few counts were recorded for this clone. A far larger clone is just one base off, so this is likely a read error. Other DNA variants within this sample encode the same CDR3. The V call is TRDV1, the J call TRDJ1, with D perhaps matching TRDD2 (6 bases). CDR3 size: 18 residues. Germline assignment: CDR1 TSWWSYY and CDR2 QGS. The CDR3 loop is CALGINVLGVLPYDKLIF. DNA of the CDR3: TGTGCCCTTGGTATTAATGTCCTTGGAGTACTTCCTTACGATAAACTCATCTTT.

A note on this clone: The protein in TCRdb stems from a much larger clone and differs at residue 13 from this DNA's translation, likely a read error; here the protein is translated from the DNA. CDR3 nucleotide sequence: TGTGCTCTTGGGGAACTTCCATTACTTTCGAACCCTCGGGGATCCCATTACACCGATAAACTCATCTTT. Translated: CALGELPLLSNPRGSHYTDKLIF. The gene calls are TRDV1 and TRDJ1; possibly TRDD3 for D (6 bases). TCRdb gives no J gene; it was assigned here by matching the DNA to germline. This CDR3 is built from 23 residues. Germline CDR1 TSWWSYY, CDR2 QGS. Trimming stripped 0 bases from V and 0 bases from J, with 32 bases between.

There are many counts of this clone. No DNA is shown, since the ends of the CDR3 on it are uncertain; the CDR3 is the one TCRdb lists. The V gene is TRAV29/DV5, the J gene TRDJ1. The CDR3 is 16 residues long, ends included. CDR1 is NSMFDY and CDR2 is ISSIKDK in the germline V gene. CDR3 amino acids: CSVLLCSKRWTYKLIF.

Remarks on this clone: TCRdb lists the protein of a much larger clone for this DNA, which differs at residue 5, so this is likely a read error; the protein given here is translated from the DNA itself. This chain uses TRDV1 with TRDJ1; 12 bases are a match to TRDD3. Here the J gene was assigned by germline matching of the DNA, as TCRdb has none. The ends lost 4 bases at V and 0 bases at J; junction bases unmatched: 27. Germline V gene data show CDR1 as TSWWSYY and CDR2 as QGS. This CDR3 has 24 residues. The CDR3 bases are TGTGCTCTTGGGGGAAGAGGCCACTTCGGTACTGGGGGATACTCCCCATATTACACCGATAAACTCATCTTT. Protein product: CALGGRGHFGTGGYSPYYTDKLIF.

The table lists this clone with a few counts. TCRdb's protein, taken from a much larger clone, differs from this DNA's translation at residue 10, likely owing to a read error; the protein displayed comes from the DNA. The chain is built from TRDV1 and TRDJ1; no reliable D call. TCRdb does not report a J gene; here it was assigned by matching the DNA to germline references. The V and J ends lost 2 bases and 0 bases respectively, with 13 bases between them. CDR3 length equals 16 residues. CDR1 and CDR2 from the germline V gene are TSWWSYY and QGS. CDR3 amino acids: CALGEMPILHTDKLIF. CDR3 DNA: TGTGCTCTTGGGGAAATGCCCATCCTGCACACCGATAAACTCATCTTT.

This clone was seen a handful of times. For this DNA, TCRdb reports the protein of a much larger clone, which diverges at residue 3, most likely from a read error; the protein presented here is translated directly from the DNA. The rearrangement joins TRDV2 to TRDJ3, with TRDD3 identical over 13 bases. The CDR3 consists of 23 residues. Germline V gene lookup returns CDR1 GEAIGNYY and CDR2 EKD. The CDR3 region is CARDAGLEVLGDTPAWDTRQMFF. The CDR3 region has the DNA TGTGCCCGTGACGCGGGGTTAGAGGTACTGGGGGATACGCCGGCCTGGGACACCCGACAGATGTTTTTC.

This clone was observed a few times. The likely explanation is a read error, given a far larger clone one base away. Other DNA sequences from this sample encode an identical CDR3 as well. This chain's CDR3 is CACDQLGDTRDKLIF. Here the CDR3 DNA reads TGTGCCTGTGACCAACTGGGAGATACCCGCGATAAACTCATCTTT. The gene calls are TRDV2 and TRDJ1; possibly TRDD3 for D (6 bases). The J gene, absent from TCRdb, was called here by matching the DNA to germline. The V gene lost 3 bases and the J gene lost 4 bases, with 17 bases spanning the gap. Germline assignment: CDR1 GEAIGNYY and CDR2 EKD. This CDR3 is built from 15 residues.

This clone came up many times. The TCRdb protein, from a much larger clone, departs from this DNA's translation at residue 15, likely by read error; the protein shown derives from the DNA. The genes are TRDV2 and TRDJ1, with 7 bases matching TRDD3. CDR1 is GEAIGNYY and CDR2 is EKD in the germline V gene. This CDR3 spans 17 amino acids. CDR3 sequence reads: CACDTVGEAPRTDKPIF. Written as DNA, the CDR3 is TGTGCCTGTGACACCGTGGGGGAGGCCCCGAGAACCGATAAACCCATCTTT.

A remark on this clone: With a far larger clone one base away, a read error is the likely cause. Other DNA sequences of this sample code for an identical CDR3. TRDV2 is the V gene, and the J gene was not called; TRDD3 was called by the table and not checked on the DNA. The CDR3 is 20 residues long. Germline V CDR1 and CDR2: GEAIGNYY, EKD. CDR3 sequence reads: CACDTVVATGGPRGTDKLIF. The CDR3 DNA reads as TGTGCCTGTGACACCGTAGTTGCGACTGGGGGGCCACGGGGCACCGATAAGCTCATCTTT.

Comment on this clone: TCRdb lists the protein of a much larger clone for this DNA, which differs at residue 12, so this is likely a read error; the protein given here is translated from the DNA itself. The J gene is TRDJ1, the V gene TRDV2; 8 bases are a match to TRDD2. Germline CDR1 GEAIGNYY, CDR2 EKD. Trimming removed 5 bases from V and 0 bases from J; junction bases left unmatched: 34. The CDR3 covers 24 residues. CDR3: CACAPRFLRRGNRFLPKYTDKLIF. The CDR3 region has the DNA TGTGCCTGTGCCCCCCGCTTCCTACGAAGGGGGAATAGGTTCTTGCCTAAGTACACCGATAAACTCATCTTT.

In this sample, this clone turned up a few times. The TCRdb protein comes from a much larger clone and disagrees with this DNA's translation at residue 9, likely due to a read error; the protein given here is derived from the DNA. The rearrangement uses TRDV2 and TRDJ1, with D perhaps matching TRDD3 (6 bases). Assignment of the J gene here rests on matching the DNA to germline, because TCRdb gives none. The germline V and J ends were trimmed by 3 bases and 10 bases, with 26 bases remaining between them. The CDR3 is 16 residues long. CDR1 is GEAIGNYY, CDR2 EKD, per germline. CDR3 DNA: TGTGCCTGTGACGACATGTCCCCGAGACGGGATAGGGGACTCATCTTT. It translates to CACDDMSPRRDRGLIF.

Worth noting for this clone: The mismatch at residue 20 between this DNA's translation and the TCRdb protein of a much larger clone likely reflects a read error; the protein shown is translated from the DNA. There is no J gene call, but TRDV1 is given as the V gene; TRDD3 is taken as the D call from the table, unchecked against the DNA. Germline V lookup: CDR1 TSWWSYY, CDR2 QGS. The CDR3 totals 22 residues. The DNA of the CDR3 is TGTGCTCTTGGGGATCGTTCTTCCTGGGGGATCCCGAGCTCCTGGGACACCCGACAGACGTTTTTC. Its translation is CALGDRSSWGIPSSWDTRQTFF.

This clone was seen more than once but under ten times. The TCRdb protein, from a much larger clone, departs from this DNA's translation at residue 22, likely by read error; the protein shown derives from the DNA. The V call is TRDV1, the J call TRDJ1; 12 bases are a match to TRDD3. Germline CDR1 and CDR2: TSWWSYY and QGS. CDR3 length: 23 residues. The CDR3 region has the DNA TGTGCTCTTGGGGAAGCGAGGGTCCTTCCTACGAGACCTGGGGGATACGGGGCCGATAAACTCACCTTT. Translated, it gives CALGEARVLPTRPGGYGADKLTF.

Concerning this clone itself: The TCRdb protein, from a much larger clone, departs from this DNA's translation at residue 9, likely by read error; the protein shown derives from the DNA. The chain joins TRDV1 to TRDJ1; TRDD3 agrees at 10 bases. The J gene, absent from TCRdb, was called here by matching the DNA to germline. CDR3 size: 19 residues. The junction had 17 bases not matched to a gene; V was cut back by 2 bases and J by 5 bases. Germline CDR1 and CDR2: TSWWSYY and QGS. This chain's CDR3 is CALGELLYSDGGYWDKLIF. The CDR3 DNA reads TGTGCTCTTGGGGAATTACTGTACAGCGATGGGGGATACTGGGATAAACTCATCTTT.

This clone was detected only a few times. The TCRdb record carries a much larger clone's protein, which differs from this DNA's translation at residue 5; a read error is the likely cause, and the protein listed here is the DNA translation. J is TRDJ1 and V is TRDV2, with D perhaps TRDD3 (5 bases). In the absence of a J gene in TCRdb, the DNA was matched to germline to assign it here. Germline CDR1 is GEAIGNYY and CDR2 is EKD. V dropped 3 bases and J dropped 8 bases, with 24 bases sitting between them. The CDR3 runs 16 residues. The CDR3 DNA is TGTGCCTGTGACGCGGGGGCGTACTGGAAAAAGGAGAAACTCATCTTT. Its protein product is CACDAGAYWKKEKLIF.

In this sample, this clone turned up many times. A far larger clone is one base from this, pointing to a likely read error. The same CDR3 is also encoded by other DNA sequences in this sample. This chain joins TRDV2 and TRDJ1, with 11 nucleotides matching TRDD3. This CDR3 has 14 residues. Germline assignment: CDR1 GEAIGNYY and CDR2 EKD. Written as DNA, the CDR3 is TGTGCCTGTGACCCTGGGGGATACACTGATAAACTCATCTTT. Residues: CACDPGGYTDKLIF.

Concerning this clone itself: This probably arose from a read error, given a far larger clone one base away. Other DNA sequences in this specimen translate into the identical CDR3. V and J are TRDV1 and TRDJ1; 8 nucleotides match TRDD3. This CDR3 is 19 amino acids long. Looked up from germline, CDR1 is TSWWSYY and CDR2 is QGS. CDR3 in amino acids: CALGEIVYGGSAYTDKLIF. In nucleotides, the CDR3 is TGCGCTCTTGGGGAAATTGTGTATGGGGGATCGGCGTACACCGATAAACTCATCTTT.

This clone was found many times. The chain links TRDV1 to TRDJ1; 10 positions agree with TRDD3. With 4 bases clipped from V and 1 base from J, the junction kept 21 bases outside the gene matches. CDR1 is TSWWSYY, CDR2 QGS, per germline. The CDR3 has 21 residues. The CDR3 protein is CALGGRVDDPVLGDPTDKLIF. CDR3 coding DNA: TGTGCTCTTGGGGGAAGGGTCGATGACCCCGTACTGGGGGATCCCACCGATAAACTCATCTTT.

On this clone itself: The TCRdb protein, from a much larger clone, departs from this DNA's translation at residue 10, likely by read error; the protein shown derives from the DNA. The chain couples TRDV1 to TRDJ1, with 9 positions matching TRDD3. The CDR3 runs 18 residues. Unmatched junction bases numbered 16, after V lost 0 bases and J lost 8 bases. Germline V gives CDR1 TSWWSYY, CDR2 QGS. This CDR3 is CALGELFPLRWGMRKLIF. CDR3 coding DNA: TGTGCTCTTGGGGAACTTTTCCCACTCCGCTGGGGGATGAGAAAACTCATCTTT.

This clone appeared a single time. This rearrangement joins TRDV1 to TRDJ1; maybe TRDD2 (6 bases). The J gene is absent in TCRdb and was assigned here via DNA matching to germline. Trimming took off 4 bases at V and 0 bases at J, with 27 bases between the two ends. Germline V gene lookup returns CDR1 TSWWSYY and CDR2 QGS. CDR3 length: 20 residues. CDR3 in amino acids: CALGAFPRWGPAGYTDKLIF. The CDR3 region has the DNA TGTGCTCTTGGGGCATTTCCTAGGTGGGGACCCGCGGGGTACACCGATAAACTCATCTTT.

This clone was seen more than once but under ten times. A far larger clone is one nucleotide away, so this likely arose from a read error. Other DNA sequences in this specimen translate into the identical CDR3. V gene TRDV2 combines with J gene TRDJ2; possible D gene TRDD3, 6 bases. In the absence of a J gene in TCRdb, the DNA was matched to germline to assign it here. The CDR3 is 17 residues long. Germline V gene data show CDR1 as GEAIGNYY and CDR2 as EKD. DNA of the CDR3: TGTGCCTGCGACACCGTACTGGGAACGAACCTGACAGCACAACTCTTCTTT. This sequence encodes CACDTVLGTNLTAQLFF.

This clone came up many times. TCRdb assigns this DNA the protein of a much larger clone, which departs from its translation at residue 7; this likely reflects a read error, and the protein shown comes from translating the DNA. The rearrangement links TRDV1 to TRDJ1; 7 bases line up with TRDD3. The CDR3 spans 22 residues. Germline V lookup: CDR1 TSWWSYY, CDR2 QGS. J was trimmed by 1 base and V by 1 base; bases with no gene match: 24. The CDR3 nucleotides are TGTGCTCTTGGGGAACGCACCAACAGGTCCAACTGGGGCCGATGCTTCACCGATAAACTCATCTTT. Its protein is CALGERTNRSNWGRCFTDKLIF.

This clone was detected ten times or more. V usage is TRDV1 and J usage is TRDJ1; 7 bases match TRDD3. The CDR3 is 18 residues long. Germline values: CDR1 TSWWSYY, CDR2 QGS. J lost 0 bases, V lost 0 bases, and 10 bases had no gene match. The CDR3 coding sequence is TGTGCTCTTGGGGAACTAGATGGGATACTTCCGTACACCGATAAACTCATCTTT. The encoded protein is CALGELDGILPYTDKLIF.

This clone was picked up a small number of times. The protein that TCRdb holds for this DNA derives from a much larger clone and differs from the translated DNA at residue 6, which likely indicates a read error; the protein shown here is translated from the DNA. The J gene is TRDJ1, the V gene TRDV2; TRDD3 matches at 11 bases. TCRdb leaves out the J gene; it was filled in here by matching the DNA to germline. Germline lookup yields CDR1 GEAIGNYY and CDR2 EKD. The V gene end was trimmed by 0 bases and the J gene end by 0 bases; junction bases not matched to a gene: 32. This CDR3 has 26 residues. The CDR3 DNA sequence: TGTGCCTGTGACACCATAAGGCCTCCTACTGGGCTTGGGGGATACGCGGTGGGTCAGTACACCGATAAACTCATCTTT. It codes for CACDTIRPPTGLGGYAVGQYTDKLIF.

In its sample, this clone was seen many times. This probably arose from a read error, given a far larger clone one base away. Other DNA sequences in this sample translate to the same CDR3. The CDR3 DNA follows: TGTGCCTGTGACAGTTTACTGGGGGATATATCCACCGATAAGCTCATCTTT. Protein product: CACDSLLGDISTDKLIF. The V gene is TRDV2, the J gene TRDJ1, with TRDD3 matching over 11 bases. The CDR3 covers 17 residues. Germline-derived CDR1 and CDR2 are GEAIGNYY and EKD.